The 17 T cell receptor beta chains below come from one sample, sequenced in a study of OX40 agonist ivuxolimab in advanced cancers. Repertoires were generated with immunoSEQ multiplex PCR, while TCRdb's copy carries only in-frame clones and drops some. The top ten clones hold approximately 2.6% of a sample with some 70,000 clones, about nine tenths of them seen once. The sample here was CD4+ or CD8+ T cells sorted from blood, taken in a trial of the OX40 agonist ivuxolimab. Receptors were obtained from an adult with an advanced solid tumor such as melanoma, head and neck, liver or kidney cancer.

This sequence joins TRBV7-8 and TRBJ2-2, with 11 bases matching TRBD1. From germline, CDR1 is SGHVS and CDR2 FQNEAQ. The V segment lost 8 bases and the J segment 1 base; nucleotides outside the gene matches: 6. The CDR3 has 16 residues. The CDR3 here is CASPGTGGMNTGELFF. The CDR3 DNA sequence: TGTGCCAGCCCCGGGACAGGGGGAATGAACACCGGGGAGCTGTTTTTT.

The chain couples TRBV19 to TRBJ2-5; 8 bases fit TRBD1. Germline V gene data show CDR1 as LNHDA and CDR2 as SQIVND (reference sequence). The CDR3 consists of 13 residues. With 5 bases clipped from V and 5 bases from J, the junction kept 4 bases outside the gene matches. For the CDR3, the DNA is TGTGCCAGTAGTGTCAGGGGGCGTGAGACCCAGTACTTC. As protein: CASSVRGRETQYF.

V usage is TRBV29-1 and J usage is TRBJ1-2; D gene unclear. Per germline, CDR1 SQVTM and CDR2 ANQGSEA. The CDR3 extends over 14 amino acids. Trimming stripped 2 bases from V and 4 bases from J, with 14 bases between. The CDR3 loop is CSVEYRGVSYGYTF. As DNA, the CDR3 is TGCAGCGTTGAATACCGGGGTGTGAGCTATGGCTACACCTTC.

The rearrangement links TRBV4-3 to TRBJ1-1; 7 nucleotides line up with TRBD1. Trimming removed 7 bases from V and 0 bases from J; junction bases left unmatched: 8. Germline CDR1 is LGHNA and CDR2 is YSLEER. This CDR3 comprises 15 residues. The CDR3 DNA is TGCGCCAGCAAAGGACAGGCAACAATGAACACTGAAGCTTTCTTT. This encodes CASKGQATMNTEAFF.

V is TRBV19 and J is TRBJ2-5, with a possible D match to TRBD2 (6 bases). Trimming cost V 0 bases and J 2 bases, with 19 bases left between them. Germline V gene data show CDR1 as LNHDA and CDR2 as SQIVND (reference sequence). The CDR3 is 18 amino acids. This CDR3 reads CASSIDRDGGDLQETQYF. DNA for the CDR3: TGTGCCAGTAGTATAGACCGGGACGGAGGGGATTTGCAAGAGACCCAGTACTTC.

This CDR3 is CASREQGAWGTGELFF. As DNA, the CDR3 is TGTGCCAGCAGAGAACAGGGGGCGTGGGGCACCGGGGAGCTGTTTTTT. The gene calls are TRBV6-1 and TRBJ2-2; 9 bases align to TRBD1. Germline CDR1 is MNHNS and CDR2 is SASEGT. The CDR3 sequence is 16 residues long. J lost 4 bases, V lost 6 bases, and 9 bases had no gene match.

The rearrangement joins TRBV30 to TRBJ2-5; D possibly corresponds to TRBD1 (5 bases). The germline CDR1 and CDR2 sequences are GTSNPN and SVGIG (reference sequence). V was trimmed by 0 bases and J by 5 bases, leaving 7 bases between them. The CDR3 runs to 12 residues. In DNA form, the CDR3 reads TGTGCCTGGAGTGTCGCAGGGGAGACCCAGTACTTC. Residues: CAWSVAGETQYF.

The rearrangement joins TRBV4-1 to TRBJ2-5; 9 positions agree with TRBD1. Germline lookup yields CDR1 MGHRA and CDR2 YSYEKL. V was clipped by 4 bases and J by 5 bases; unmatched bases: 8. CDR3 length equals 15 residues. The CDR3, as DNA: TGCGCCAGCAGCCCTAAACAGGGGGCGGGGGAGACCCAGTACTTC. This gives the protein CASSPKQGAGETQYF.

The V call is TRBV9, the J call TRBJ2-1; TRBD1 aligns across 10 bases. V shed 3 bases and J 7 bases; nucleotides not matched to a gene: 4. Germline-derived CDR1 and CDR2 are SGDLS and YYNGEE. The CDR3 covers 14 residues. The CDR3 DNA reads as TGTGCCAGCAGCGGGGGACAGGGGCGGAATGAGCAGTTCTTC. Translation: CASSGGQGRNEQFF.

In regard to this clone: The junction does not match germline at one end; this may be a read error. The J gene is TRBJ1-1, the V gene TRBV13; D perhaps matches TRBD1 (6 bases). This CDR3 is 15 amino acids long. Germline lookup yields CDR1 PRHDT and CDR2 FYEKMQ (reference sequence). The CDR3: CASSEGVGTPFNLNF. The CDR3 nucleotides are TGTGCCAGCAGCGAGGGGGTTGGGACACCTTTTAACCTGAACTTT.

This chain connects TRBV28 to TRBJ1-1, with D hard to call. The CDR3 covers 14 residues. V dropped 1 base and J dropped 2 bases, with 8 bases sitting between them. From germline, CDR1 is MDHEN and CDR2 SYDVKM. The DNA of the CDR3 is TGTGCCAGCAGTTTATCTGACAAAAACACTGAAGCTTTCTTT. This translates into CASSLSDKNTEAFF.

The V and J genes are TRBV5-4 and TRBJ1-4; a possible D gene is TRBD1 (6 bases). The CDR3 is made up of 16 amino acids. Looked up from germline, CDR1 is SGHNT and CDR2 is YYREEE (reference sequence). V lost 0 bases and J 5 bases, leaving 14 bases between the germline ends. The CDR3 sequence: CASSLGDQGINEKLFF. CDR3 in DNA: TGTGCCAGCAGCTTGGGGGACCAGGGGATCAATGAAAAACTGTTTTTT.

The CDR3 sequence: CASSLEGGNAGANVLTF. The DNA of the CDR3 is TGTGCCAGCAGCTTAGAAGGGGGGAACGCTGGGGCCAACGTCCTGACTTTC. The chain recombines TRBV7-9 with TRBJ2-6, with D possibly called TRBD1 or TRBD2 (6 bases each). The CDR3 is made up of 17 amino acids. The V gene lost 1 base and the J gene lost 2 bases, with 12 bases spanning the gap. CDR1 is SEHNR, CDR2 FQNEAQ, per germline (reference sequence).

V and J are TRBV6-1 and TRBJ2-4; 7 nucleotides match TRBD1. Unmatched junction bases numbered 15, after V lost 4 bases and J lost 0 bases. Germline V gives CDR1 MNHNS, CDR2 SASEGT. The CDR3 runs 19 residues. CDR3 amino acids: CASSGIGTEPYLAKNIQYF. The CDR3 DNA reads as TGTGCCAGCAGTGGAATCGGGACAGAACCTTACTTAGCCAAAAACATTCAGTACTTC.

This clone was counted once. The chain links TRBV11-1 to TRBJ2-1; either TRBD1 or TRBD2 may supply D (6 bases each). V was clipped by 5 bases and J by 8 bases, with 25 bases between them. The length of the CDR3 is 17 residues. Germline CDR1 SGHAT, CDR2 FQDESV (reference sequence). Written as DNA, the CDR3 is TGTGCCAGCAGCCCTACACCGCCGGGACTGGGGGCCCATGAGCAGTTCTTC. Protein: CASSPTPPGLGAHEQFF.

The V and J genes are TRBV6-5 and TRBJ1-6, with 11 positions matching TRBD1. This CDR3 region has 15 residues. Germline loops: CDR1 MNHEY, CDR2 SVGAGI. V was pared by 2 bases and J by 6 bases, with 0 bases of the junction left unmatched. The CDR3 sequence: CASSYGQGANSPLHF. CDR3 nucleotides: TGTGCCAGCAGTTACGGACAGGGGGCTAATTCACCCCTCCACTTT.

The V call is TRBV7-9, the J call TRBJ2-5, with D unresolved. Germline V lookup: CDR1 SEHNR, CDR2 FQNEAQ (reference sequence). The V and J ends lost 5 bases and 2 bases respectively, with 12 bases between them. The CDR3 covers 14 residues. CDR3 loop: CASSPGPTQETQYF. CDR3 DNA sequence: TGTGCCAGCAGCCCGGGCCCTACACAAGAGACCCAGTACTTC.